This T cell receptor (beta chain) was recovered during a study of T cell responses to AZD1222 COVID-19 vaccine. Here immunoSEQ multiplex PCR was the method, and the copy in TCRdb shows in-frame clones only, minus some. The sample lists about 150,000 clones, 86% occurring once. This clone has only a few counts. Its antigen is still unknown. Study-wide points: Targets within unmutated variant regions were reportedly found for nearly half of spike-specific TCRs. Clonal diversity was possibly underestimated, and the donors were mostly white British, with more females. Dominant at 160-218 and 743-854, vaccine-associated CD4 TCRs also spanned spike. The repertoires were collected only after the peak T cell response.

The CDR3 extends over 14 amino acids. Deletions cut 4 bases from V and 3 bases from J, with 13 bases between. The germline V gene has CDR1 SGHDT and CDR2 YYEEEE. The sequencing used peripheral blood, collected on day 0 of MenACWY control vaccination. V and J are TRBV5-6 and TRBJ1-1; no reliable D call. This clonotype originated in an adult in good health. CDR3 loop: CASSIGVEYTEAFF. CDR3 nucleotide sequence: TGTGCCAGCAGCATAGGAGTGGAGTACACTGAAGCTTTCTTT.